This T cell receptor beta chain stems from a study of T cell responses to AZD1222 COVID-19 vaccine. Notes on the study in general: Researchers took repertoire samples only after the peak T cell response had come. Recipients of AZD1222 seropositive at baseline numbered only six or seven. Mostly white British, mostly female donors; authors suggested clonal diversity may be underestimated. Spike-specific TCR breadth and depth rose after two AZD1222 doses.

Generated by immunoSEQ multiplex PCR, the TCRdb table keeps only in-frame clones and is missing some. The profile covers fewer than 85,000 clones, with about 88% appearing a single time and 4.2% taken by the ten largest. V was clipped by 3 bases and J by 8 bases, with 11 bases between them. Germline V lookup: CDR1 LNHNV, CDR2 YYDKDF (reference sequence). This CDR3 is built from 13 residues. This clone was observed a handful of times. The antigen is unknown. The sequence was collected from an adult in good health. The J gene is TRBJ2-1, the V gene TRBV15; D is unresolved. The specimen comprised peripheral blood, sampled on day 0 of AZD1222 vaccination. The CDR3 loop is CATSRLSRDEQFF. Here the CDR3 DNA reads TGTGCCACCAGCAGGCTTAGCCGCGATGAGCAGTTCTTC.